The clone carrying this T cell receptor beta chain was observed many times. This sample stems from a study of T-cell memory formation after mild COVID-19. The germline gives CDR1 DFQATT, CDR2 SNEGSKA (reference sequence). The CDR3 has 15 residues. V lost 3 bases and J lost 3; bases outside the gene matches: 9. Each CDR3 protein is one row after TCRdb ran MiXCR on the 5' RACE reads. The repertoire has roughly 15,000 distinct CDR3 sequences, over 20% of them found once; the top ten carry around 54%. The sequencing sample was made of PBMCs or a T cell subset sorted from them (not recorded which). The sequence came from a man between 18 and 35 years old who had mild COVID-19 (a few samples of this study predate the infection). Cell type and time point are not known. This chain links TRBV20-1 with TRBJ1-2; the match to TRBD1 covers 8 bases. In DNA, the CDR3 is TGCAGTGCTAGGGGGACAGGCAAGTTCTACTATGGCTACACCTTC. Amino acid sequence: CSARGTGKFYYGYTF.